This T cell receptor beta chain was observed in a study of cytomegalovirus exposure and HLA in healthy donors (TCRdb year 2017). In the study overall: In an earlier analysis of approximately 500 of the donors, about 260 Gb of sequence data and 100 million or so unique TCR beta sequences from 180 million or so T cells were reported. The T cell repertoires of some 670 subjects were profiled by immunosequencing and related to cytomegalovirus serostatus. Along with the roughly 610-subject first cohort, a separate validation cohort of 120 different subjects was used. Class I and class II HLA loci were covered by the typing at four-digit resolution. Typing coverage varied by locus: about 629-630 donors for A, B, C, DRB1 and DQB1; around 560 for DQA1; about 570 for DPA1; some 470 for DPB1. Every discovery cohort repertoire had been produced on one sequencing platform. To study patterns of TCR occurrence, a later analysis re-analyzed previously published TCR beta repertoires from 650 to 750 donors and added high-resolution HLA genotyping. Donor age, sex, ethnicity and CMV serostatus were compiled alongside the repertoire data. High-throughput TCR immunosequencing, statistical association of individual TCRs with disease status, and machine learning were combined to predict cytomegalovirus infection status. In the later analysis, no new phenotypic data were used to find candidate immune exposures; instead, reliance was placed on TCR beta sequences and their occurrence across donors. The study aimed to test whether signatures of past pathogen exposure could be identified by cataloging public T cell receptors. An early release that covered fewer than 750 HLA-typed donors contained approximately 300 gigabases of sequencing data and tens of millions of unique TCR sequences. An earlier analysis of 500 to 750 of the donors applied high-throughput TCR beta sequencing to assess whether each TCR beta V gene segment acted as functional or pseudogenic. Among the approximately 430 genotyped donors, under 90% belonged to the genetic ancestry cluster associated with self-reported Caucasian donors. A later genetic analysis used genome-wide SNP genotypes for about 65% of the 666 donors, treating that subset as a discovery cohort. About five DR-DQ haplotypes were handled as single units for association and clustering, since linkage in the cohort was strong. Among some 400 genotyped donors of the cohort, an average of approximately 240,000 unique TCR beta nucleotide sequences was sequenced per donor, of which roughly 17% were non-productive.

Library preparation was by the immunoSEQ multiplex PCR assay. The multiplex PCR relied on a mix of 60 forward primers for TCR Vbeta segments and 13 reverse primers for TCR Jbeta segments. The CDR3 region of rearranged TCR beta genes was amplified from genomic DNA by a multiplex PCR assay. The amplified TCR beta libraries were sequenced on the Illumina HiSeq System as 87-base-pair reads. The source study handled its data this way. A later analysis tallied about 77 million unique TCR beta chains across the approximately 670 repertoires, and approximately 12 million of those chains were shared by two or more donors. Raw reads were error-corrected and collapsed into unique sequences by a nearest-neighbor algorithm in which closely related sequences were merged to remove PCR and sequencing errors. CDR3 sequences were aligned to IMGT reference sequences to assign V, D and J gene segments. For a sequence to be retained, a match of at least six nucleotides to both a V gene segment and a J gene segment was required. A rearrangement was called productive if the CDR3 had no stop codons and remained in frame with V and J, and every other rearrangement was called non-productive. CDR3 was defined according to IMGT convention as the region running from the second conserved V-encoded cysteine to the conserved J-encoded phenylalanine. The earlier analysis of about 610 of the donors excluded sequences that lacked an unambiguous match to a single V gene segment. In an earlier analysis of almost 600 of the donors, a V segment was called functional when productive rearrangements were above 56.7%, and segregating when the standard deviation between donors exceeded 5%. A statistical classification framework was developed to diagnose cytomegalovirus status using the catalog of TCR beta chain sequences. A later analysis assigned V and J genes by comparing TCR nucleotide sequences with IMGT/GENE-DB human TR gene sequences. Using the TCRdist pipeline, a later analysis assigned CDR3 sequences along with most-parsimonious VDJ recombination scenarios. In a later analysis, each TCR beta chain was defined by its CDR3 amino acid sequence together with its V-gene family, and reads without a unique V-gene family were excluded. In a later analysis, around 650 highly shared, low-generation-probability nucleotide sequences were removed to address suspected cross-contamination and a sequencing artifact. For each public chain, a later analysis derived a clonal expansion index from normalized ranks of inferred template counts within each repertoire. In a later analysis, generation probabilities were computed using a VDJ recombination model fitted to out-of-frame rearrangements, and the results were checked against IGoR. Hypergeometric tests were used in a later analysis to score TCR-TCR, TCR-HLA and TCR-CMV co-occurrence, with a repertoire-size bias correction applied to the TCR pairs. To estimate false discovery rates, a later analysis permuted the HLA or CMV assignments 20 times. A later analysis grouped co-occurring TCRs with DBSCAN, adding TCRdist sequence similarity when clustering within HLA-allele-positive subsets. Repertoires with fewer than 30,000 or more than 120,000 public chains, plus five repertoires with anomalous nucleotide sharing, were excluded from co-occurrence clustering. TCRdb limited this immuneACCESS table to in-frame rearrangements with V and J called. A share of clones is missing; checked studies link under half to unresolved V genes, and the rest is unexplained. V, J and clone size were drawn from that table, and D and trimming were deduced from the DNA. The sample records 200,000 or so clones, 65% to 80% of which are singletons. Of the sample, approximately 1.5% falls within the top ten clones.

There are 13 amino acids in the CDR3, from cysteine to phenylalanine inclusive. Only the CDR3 DNA stays, 39 bases, in frame from base 1. The germline V gene supplies CDR1 SGHTA and CDR2 FQGNSA. Trimming takes 1 base off V and 4 bases off J; junction bases not matched to a gene: 1. The investigation overall reported the following: In a later analysis, TCR association rates were found to vary across HLA loci, with the most associated TCRs seen for DRB1 alleles and the fewest for HLA-C alleles. V-gene and J-gene trimming of TCR beta chains was associated with a missense DCLRE1C variant in a later genetic analysis, and the association was replicated in an independent cohort. A further reported finding was that TCR beta sequences accurately predicted the HLA-A and HLA-B alleles for most subjects in the first cohort. The authors suggested that the approach could potentially be extended to other disease states and immunological phenotypes. The study listed 150 to 200 TCR beta chains as associated with cytomegalovirus. The classifier was reported to diagnose cytomegalovirus status with high specificity and sensitivity in both the original cohort and the validation cohort. Most TCR sequences were seen in very few donors, while some public TCRs were found in many individuals. The cohort was sequenced for TCR beta chains only, and without alpha or paired-chain data the features that could be detected were limited. Several of the top co-occurrence clusters appeared to be linked to parvovirus B19, influenza, CMV and Epstein-Barr virus, according to a later analysis. For the cohort, immune exposure information was limited to CMV serostatus. About 17 rarely observed V segments, including chromosome 9 orphons, were excluded from the earlier analysis of some 590 of the donors because counts were too low. HLA typing was unavailable for some donors at each locus, so association tests used only the typed subset. A later analysis found that most CMV-associated TCR beta chains appeared HLA-restricted, with HLA associations seemingly driven largely by CMV exposure. Strong co-occurrence of HLA alleles, especially DR and DQ, made assigning TCR associations to individual alleles difficult. Linkage disequilibrium might explain the correlated functional status among segregating V segments, but an unknown experimental factor could not be ruled out. Broadly in line with IMGT annotations, most TCR beta V segments showed up in productive rearrangements about 87% or about 30% of the time in an earlier analysis of several hundred of the donors. Roughly uniform sequencing depth across donors was assumed in presence/absence analyses, although this assumption may not hold. In vitro tests confirmed that a few of the cytomegalovirus-associated TCR beta chains recognize cytomegalovirus antigens. At a false discovery rate of 0.05, a later analysis linked some 17,000 TCR beta sequences to specific HLA alleles. According to a later genetic analysis, donors in an Asian-associated ancestry cluster had fewer N-insertions in productive TCRs than the approximately 700-donor mean. Some IMGT-functional V segments, including TRBV6-2 and TRBV6-3, could not be told apart with the 87-base-pair reads, so those segments were excluded. A later analysis found that HLA-associated TCR beta chains were more clonally expanded and had lower generation probabilities than equally common non-associated chains. A cluster of highly shared sequence variants was judged likely to be a technical artifact of the sequencing pipeline.

The cohort was made up of about 610 healthy bone marrow donors. All cohort members were sampled while nominally healthy, although unrecorded immune exposures were likely present. The donor was CMV seronegative and belonged to the group of around 400 seronegative cohort members. A peripheral blood sample was collected from each donor, and TCR beta sequencing was performed on peripheral blood mononuclear cells. The Qiagen DNeasy Blood Extraction Kit was used to extract genomic DNA from the blood cell samples. Details on this clone: This clone's antigen is unknown. The record has no base qualities; no much larger clone is one base away.

This clonotype was sampled from a man aged 50 or older in good health and CMV-seronegative. The sequenced sample consisted of PBMCs. The chain is made from TRBV7-2 and TRBJ2-7; the central 7 bases match TRBD1. The CDR3 is CASSLEQGYEQYF. The bases read TGTGCCAGCAGCTTAGAACAGGGGTACGAGCAGTACTTC.